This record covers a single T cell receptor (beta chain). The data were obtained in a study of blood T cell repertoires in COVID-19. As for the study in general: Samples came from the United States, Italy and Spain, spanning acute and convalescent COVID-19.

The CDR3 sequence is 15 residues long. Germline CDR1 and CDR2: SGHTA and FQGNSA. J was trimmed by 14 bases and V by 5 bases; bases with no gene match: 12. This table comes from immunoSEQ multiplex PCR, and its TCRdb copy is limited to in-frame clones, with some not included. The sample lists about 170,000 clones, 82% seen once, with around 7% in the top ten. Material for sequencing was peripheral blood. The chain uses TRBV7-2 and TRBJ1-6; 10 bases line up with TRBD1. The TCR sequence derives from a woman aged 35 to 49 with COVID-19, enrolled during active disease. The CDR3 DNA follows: TGTGCCAGCAGCCCCTGGACAGGGGGGAAAATGGCCCTCCACTTT. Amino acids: CASSPWTGGKMALHF. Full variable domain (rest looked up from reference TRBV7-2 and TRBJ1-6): GAGVSQSPSNKVTEKGKDVELRCDPISGHTALYWYRQSLGQGLEFLIYFQGNSAPDKSGLPSDRFSAERTGGSVSTLTIQRTQQEDSAVYLCASSPWTGGKMALHFGNGTRLTVT.